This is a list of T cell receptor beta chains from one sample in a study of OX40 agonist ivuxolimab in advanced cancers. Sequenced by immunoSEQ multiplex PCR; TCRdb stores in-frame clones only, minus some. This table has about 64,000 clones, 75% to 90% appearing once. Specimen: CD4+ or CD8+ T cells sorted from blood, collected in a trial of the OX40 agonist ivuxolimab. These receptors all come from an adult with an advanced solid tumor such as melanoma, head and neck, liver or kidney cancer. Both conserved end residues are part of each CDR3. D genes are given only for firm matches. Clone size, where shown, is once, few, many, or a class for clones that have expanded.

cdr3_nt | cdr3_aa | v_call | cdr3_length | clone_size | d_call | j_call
TGTGCCTGGAGGGAAATGGGGGTTGAGACCCAGTACTTC | CAWREMGVETQYF | TRBV30 | 13 | - | - | TRBJ2-5
TGTGCCAGTAGCAACCCAACGGGTGTGAACACTGAAGCTTTCTTT | CASSNPTGVNTEAFF | TRBV19 | 15 | - | - | TRBJ1-1
TGCAGCGTTGGGGGACAGGGGGGAGTTGGGAACACCGGGGAGCTGTTTTTT | CSVGGQGGVGNTGELFF | TRBV29-1 | 17 | once | TRBD1 | TRBJ2-2
TGTGCCAGCAGCGTAAGGACAGGGAACACCGGGGAGCTGTTTTTT | CASSVRTGNTGELFF | TRBV9 | 15 | - | TRBD1 | TRBJ2-2
TGTGCCAGCACCCCTACGGGGGGGAACAATGAGCAGTTCTTC | CASTPTGGNNEQFF | TRBV7-3 | 14 | - | TRBD2 | TRBJ2-1
TGTGCCAGCCATGGACTAGCGGGCGTCGGTGAGCAGTTCTTC | CASHGLAGVGEQFF | TRBV2 | 14 | - | TRBD2 | TRBJ2-1
TGTGCCAGCTCACCATCAATGGGATACGAGCAGTACTTC | CASSPSMGYEQYF | TRBV18 | 13 | - | - | TRBJ2-7
TGCGCCAGCAGCTTGGCCGGACTAGCGGGAGCCGAGCAGTACTTC | CASSLAGLAGAEQYF | TRBV5-1 | 15 | - | TRBD2 | TRBJ2-7
TGTGCCAGCAGCTTAATAGGGCAGGGAGAGACCCAGTACTTC | CASSLIGQGETQYF | TRBV7-2 | 14 | - | - | TRBJ2-5
TGTGCCAGCAGTTACGGACGGGTAACCTACGAGCAGTACTTC | CASSYGRVTYEQYF | TRBV6-5 | 14 | - | - | TRBJ2-7
TGTGCCAGCTGCGTCTCCGGACAGGGTGGCATTCAGTACTTC | CASCVSGQGGIQYF | TRBV9 | 14 | - | TRBD1 | TRBJ2-4
TGTGCCAGCAGCTCAGGTGTACGGGGACAGCCCCAGCATTTT | CASSSGVRGQPQHF | TRBV9 | 14 | - | - | TRBJ1-5
TGTGCCAGCAGCTTATTAGGGGGAGGTAATGAGCAGTTCTTC | CASSLLGGGNEQFF | TRBV7-3 | 14 | - | - | TRBJ2-1
TGCGCCAGCAGTAACAGGGACAATGAGCAGTTCTTC | CASSNRDNEQFF | TRBV10-2 | 12 | - | - | TRBJ2-1
TGTGCCAGCAGCCGTGACAGGGTTGTTAGTGGGCGAGCTTTCTTT | CASSRDRVVSGRAFF | TRBV14 | 15 | - | TRBD1 | TRBJ1-1
TGTGCCAGCTCACCTGGGACTAGCGGGAGGGCTGAGCAGTACTTC | CASSPGTSGRAEQYF | TRBV18 | 15 | - | TRBD2 | TRBJ2-7
TGTGCCACCCGAGAAAGATCAGGGACAGGGCTCACCGGGGAGCTGTTTTTT | CATRERSGTGLTGELFF | TRBV15 | 17 | many | TRBD1 | TRBJ2-2
TGCAGCGTGGGGCGGCCCGGCTCCTACAATGAGCAGTTCTTC | CSVGRPGSYNEQFF | TRBV29-1 | 14 | - | - | TRBJ2-1
TGTGCCAGCAGCTTACAGGGGGTAGGGACTGAAGCTTTCTTT | CASSLQGVGTEAFF | TRBV5-4 | 14 | - | TRBD1 | TRBJ1-1
TGCGCCAGCAGCTTGGACGGCAGGAGTAATGAAAAACTGTTTTTT | CASSLDGRSNEKLFF | TRBV5-1 | 15 | once | - | TRBJ1-4
TGCGCCAGCCGCGGAAGCGGGAATCAGTTCTTC | CASRGSGNQFF | TRBV5-1 | 11 | medium-sized | TRBD2 | TRBJ2-1
TGTGCCTGGAGTCGGATCTCTGGAAACACCATATATTTT | CAWSRISGNTIYF | TRBV30 | 13 | - | - | TRBJ1-3
TGTGCCAGCAAACAGGGGACCTATCAGCCCCAGCATTTT | CASKQGTYQPQHF | TRBV2 | 13 | - | TRBD1 | TRBJ1-5
TGTGCCTGTGAACTAGCGGGAGGATACGAGCAGTACTTC | CACELAGGYEQYF | TRBV30 | 13 | - | TRBD2 | TRBJ2-7
TGTGCCAGCAGCGTAGAAGGAGGGAGCTACTCCTACAATGAGCAGTTCTTC | CASSVEGGSYSYNEQFF | TRBV9 | 17 | few | - | TRBJ2-1
TGTGCCAGCAAACAAACGGGATCTGAAGCTTTCTTT | CASKQTGSEAFF | TRBV6-5 | 12 | - | - | TRBJ1-1
TGTGCCAGCAGTTCCACAGGACCCTCCTACAATGAGCAGTTCTTC | CASSSTGPSYNEQFF | TRBV6-5 | 15 | - | - | TRBJ2-1
TGTGCCAGCAGTCGGCAGAACTATGGCTACACCTTC | CASSRQNYGYTF | TRBV2 | 12 | - | - | TRBJ1-2
TGCGCCAGCAGCCAAGATTCACCCCTCCACTTT | CASSQDSPLHF | TRBV4-1 | 11 | - | - | TRBJ1-6
TGTGCCAGCAGTCTAAAAGGGGAGCAGTTCTTC | CASSLKGEQFF | TRBV2 | 11 | - | - | TRBJ2-1
TGTGCCAGCAGTCCCCCGGGACTAGCGGGGGGACAAGAGACCCAGTACTTC | CASSPPGLAGGQETQYF | TRBV2 | 17 | - | TRBD2 | TRBJ2-5
TGCGCCAGCAGCTTGGCGACAGGGACAAACGTGAACACTGAAGCTTTCTTT | CASSLATGTNVNTEAFF | TRBV5-1 | 17 | - | TRBD1 | TRBJ1-1
TGTGCCAGCAGCGAAAACAATGAGCAGTTCTTC | CASSENNEQFF | TRBV11-3 | 11 | - | - | TRBJ2-1
TGTGCCAGCAGTTACGGGGGCAGCTACCTTGGTGAAGCTTTCTTT | CASSYGGSYLGEAFF | TRBV6-6 | 15 | - | - | TRBJ1-1
TGTGCCAGCAGTGAAGCGGGGGGGAGCGGCTATGGCTACACCTTC | CASSEAGGSGYGYTF | TRBV2 | 15 | - | - | TRBJ1-2
TGCGCCAGCAGTTCCGGACTAGCGGGGTACGAGCAGTACTTC | CASSSGLAGYEQYF | TRBV4-1 | 14 | medium-sized | TRBD2 | TRBJ2-7
TGTGCCAGCATGGATGAGGCAGACTATTCTGGGGCCAACGTCCTGACTTTC | CASMDEADYSGANVLTF | TRBV27 | 17 | - | - | TRBJ2-6
TGCGCCAGCAGCTTAACGGGAGGAAGGAGCACAGATACGCAGTATTTT | CASSLTGGRSTDTQYF | TRBV5-1 | 16 | - | TRBD2 | TRBJ2-3
TGTGCCAGCAGGAGGGACGGGCGCTGGGAAGCTTTCTTT | CASRRDGRWEAFF | TRBV7-9 | 13 | - | - | TRBJ1-1
TGTGCCAGCAGTGACGGGCGGGGACTCTCGAAAGAGACCCAGTACTTC | CASSDGRGLSKETQYF | TRBV2 | 16 | - | - | TRBJ2-5
TGTGCCAGCAGCATTAGACAGGGGTTAAACTATGGCTACACCTTC | CASSIRQGLNYGYTF | TRBV7-2 | 15 | - | TRBD1 | TRBJ1-2
TGTACCAGCACCGAGTGGGACACCTTGGGCGAGCAGTACTTC | CTSTEWDTLGEQYF | TRBV2 | 14 | - | - | TRBJ2-7
TGTGCCAGCTCACCGGGTGGGGGCCTGTACCAAGAGACCCAGTACTTC | CASSPGGGLYQETQYF | TRBV18 | 16 | - | - | TRBJ2-5
TGTGCCAGTAGTACGGAAAAGGGACAGTCCATCAGCAGGGAGCTGTTTTTT | CASSTEKGQSISRELFF | TRBV19 | 17 | once | TRBD1 | TRBJ2-2
TGTGCCAGTAGTATAAGAAGAGGGACAGGACCTTACGAGCAGTACTTC | CASSIRRGTGPYEQYF | TRBV19 | 16 | - | TRBD1 | TRBJ2-7
TGTGCCACCAGCTCCCCAAGGTACAGGAATGAAAAACTGTTTTTT | CATSSPRYRNEKLFF | TRBV15 | 15 | few | - | TRBJ1-4
TGTGCCAGCAGCAGGGACCTCTATGGCTACACCTTC | CASSRDLYGYTF | TRBV7-9 | 12 | - | - | TRBJ1-2
TGTGCCAGTGAAGGGAGGGACAGGTGGCCCTACAATGAGCAGTTCTTC | CASEGRDRWPYNEQFF | TRBV19 | 16 | - | - | TRBJ2-1
TGTGCCAGCAGTTACCCAGGACGGAAGCAGTACTTC | CASSYPGRKQYF | TRBV6-6 | 12 | - | - | TRBJ2-7
TGTGCCAGCAGCTTTGGGGGACGGGGGGAGACCCAGTACTTC | CASSFGGRGETQYF | TRBV9 | 14 | once | - | TRBJ2-5
TGCGCCAGCAGCCCCTTGGGGGACTACGAGCAGTACTTC | CASSPLGDYEQYF | TRBV5-1 | 13 | - | - | TRBJ2-7
TGTGCCAGCAGCTTAGGCGAGGGGAGAGGACCCCTCCACTTT | CASSLGEGRGPLHF | TRBV7-9 | 14 | - | - | TRBJ1-6
TGTGCCAGCAGTGCTCTCCGCGGCTACACCTTC | CASSALRGYTF | TRBV6-1 | 11 | - | - | TRBJ1-2
TGTGCCAGCAGCGTTGGTCGGGGGGGCGATGAGACCCAGTACTTC | CASSVGRGGDETQYF | TRBV9 | 15 | - | TRBD2 | TRBJ2-5
TGTGCCAGCAGCTGGAAGGACCGGGGGGATGAGCAGTTCTTC | CASSWKDRGDEQFF | TRBV7-9 | 14 | - | TRBD2 | TRBJ2-1
TGTGCCACCAATGCCTTGGCGGGATCTGCCTACGAGCAGTACTTC | CATNALAGSAYEQYF | TRBV6-5 | 15 | - | - | TRBJ2-7
TGTGCCAGCAGTTACAGGACGAGTTTCACTGAAGCTTTCTTT | CASSYRTSFTEAFF | TRBV6-5 | 14 | - | - | TRBJ1-1
TGTGCCAGCAGCGTGAGTAGCGGGGACACAGATACGCAGTATTTT | CASSVSSGDTDTQYF | TRBV9 | 15 | - | TRBD2 | TRBJ2-3
TGTGCCAGCAGCTTGGCGGGGGCCAAGGGGGTCGGGACCCAGTACTTC | CASSLAGAKGVGTQYF | TRBV5-4 | 16 | once | - | TRBJ2-5